What follows are 30 T cell receptor beta chains derived from one specimen sequenced in a study of T cells after yellow fever vaccination. TCRdb re-called the 5' RACE reads with MiXCR, one entry per CDR3 protein. The table lists hundreds of thousands of distinct CDR3 sequences, approximately 12% of them singletons, with roughly 3% in the top ten. The source material was CD4+ T cells sorted from PBMCs, sampled 15 days after the yellow fever booster vaccination. These receptors all stem from a man younger than 30 who received the YFV17D yellow fever vaccine.

This clonotype has just a few counts. The chain carries TRBV7-3 and TRBJ2-2; TRBD2 agrees at 9 bases. Germline trimming cut 5 bases from V and 5 bases from J; bases unmatched to any gene: 6. The CDR3 is 15 residues long. Germline V gene data show CDR1 as SGHTA and CDR2 as FQGTGA. The DNA for the CDR3 is TGTGCCAGCAGCCACGCGGGGGGGCGGACCGGGGAGCTGTTTTTT. Translation gives CASSHAGGRTGELFF.

The chain couples TRBV20-1 to TRBJ2-7; D not certain. V lost 6 bases, J lost 4 bases, and 22 bases lay in between. The CDR3 covers 15 residues. Germline-derived CDR1 and CDR2 are DFQATT and SNEGSKA (reference sequence). This CDR3 is CSAEKRHRKGYEQYV. For the CDR3, the DNA is TGCAGTGCCGAAAAGAGACATAGAAAGGGTTACGAGCAGTACGTC.

A few counts support this clonotype. The chain is built from TRBV18 and TRBJ2-7; no clear D. Trimming stripped 2 bases from V and 1 base from J, with 9 bases between. The CDR3 is 14 residues long. Germline V gene lookup returns CDR1 KGHSH and CDR2 LQKENI. The CDR3 DNA is TGTGCCAGCTCACCAACCCGGCGTTCCTACGAGCAGTACGTC. Protein: CASSPTRRSYEQYV.

This clonotype was seen a few times. The rearrangement uses TRBV7-9 and TRBJ2-3; TRBD1 is a possible D gene (5 bases). CDR3 length: 15 residues. CDR1 SEHNR and CDR2 FQNEAQ come from the germline V gene (reference sequence). With 1 base removed from V and 2 bases from J, the gap between germline ends came to 10 bases. This CDR3 is CASSLGGSTTDTQYF. CDR3 bases: TGTGCCAGCAGCTTAGGGGGCTCAACCACAGATACGCAGTATTTT.

There are a few counts of this clonotype. This chain connects TRBV20-1 to TRBJ2-3; 12 bases match TRBD2. J lost 6 bases, V lost 5 bases, and 6 bases had no gene match. This CDR3 comprises 14 residues. Germline lookup yields CDR1 DFQATT and CDR2 SNEGSKA (reference sequence). The CDR3 sequence: CSAPALAGGDTQYF. The CDR3 bases are TGCAGTGCTCCCGCGCTAGCGGGGGGGGATACGCAGTATTTT.

This chain links TRBV4-2 with TRBJ2-6; a weak D match, TRBD1 (6 bases). The germline V gene encodes CDR1 LGHNA and CDR2 YNFKEQ. V dropped 3 bases and J dropped 2 bases, with 14 bases sitting between them. The CDR3 is 17 amino acids. CDR3 nucleotide sequence: TGTGCCAGCAGCCATACTACGAACAGGGCTGGGGCCAACGTCCTGACTTTC. Protein product: CASSHTTNRAGANVLTF.

V and J are TRBV9 and TRBJ1-6, with TRBD1 matching over 7 bases. The germline V gene encodes CDR1 SGDLS and CDR2 YYNGEE. The V and J ends lost 3 bases and 8 bases, in that order; junction bases with no gene match: 8. The CDR3 extends over 15 amino acids. CDR3 sequence: CASSATGAVHSPLHF. The CDR3 DNA follows: TGTGCCAGCAGCGCAACAGGGGCAGTCCATTCACCCCTCCACTTT.

The chain carries TRBV20-1 and TRBJ1-3; no clear D gene. The germline CDR1 and CDR2 sequences are DFQATT and SNEGSKA (reference sequence). This CDR3 contains 15 residues. Trimming removed 6 bases from V and 2 bases from J, with 17 bases in between. DNA for the CDR3: TGCAGTGCAAAAAATCAGGTTTCTACTGGAAACACCATATATTTT. Protein product: CSAKNQVSTGNTIYF.

This clonotype was seen a handful of times. The V and J genes are TRBV20-1 and TRBJ2-3; D is ambiguous. Trimming cost V 5 bases and J 2 bases, with 8 bases left between them. This CDR3 is 12 amino acids long. The V gene's germline CDR1 is DFQATT and CDR2 SNEGSKA (reference sequence). CDR3 sequence: CSAPPSTDTQYF. The DNA of the CDR3 is TGCAGTGCTCCGCCCTCCACAGATACGCAGTATTTT.

The genes are TRBV30 and TRBJ1-6, with D perhaps TRBD1 (6 bases). V lost 4 bases and J 0 bases, leaving 10 bases between the germline ends. The V gene's germline CDR1 is GTSNPN and CDR2 SVGIG (reference sequence). The CDR3 consists of 15 residues. CDR3 DNA: TGTGCCTGGACAACAGGGAGCTCCTATAATTCACCCCTCCACTTT. This encodes CAWTTGSSYNSPLHF.

The chain has TRBV5-1 and TRBJ2-2; D gene ambiguous. CDR1 is SGHRS, CDR2 YFSETQ, per germline. Between the trimmed V and J ends, which lost 1 base and 0 bases, there was a span of 10 bases. The CDR3 has 16 amino acids. CDR3 sequence: CASSLNWVANTGELFF. DNA for the CDR3: TGCGCCAGCAGCTTGAATTGGGTAGCGAACACCGGGGAGCTGTTTTTT. The variable domain in full, with the rest retrieved from reference TRBV5-1 and TRBJ2-2, is KAGVTQTPRYLIKTRGQQVTLSCSPISGHRSVSWYQQTPGQGLQFLFEYFSETQRNKGNFPGRFSGRQFSNSRSEMNVSTLELGDSALYLCASSLNWVANTGELFFGEGSRLTVL.

In this sample, this clonotype turned up a few times. V is TRBV19 and J is TRBJ2-4, with 12 nucleotides matching TRBD2. Germline CDR1 reads LNHDA; CDR2 reads SQIVND (reference sequence). Losses at the gene ends were 3 bases for V and 5 bases for J; bases not matched to a gene: 8. The CDR3 spans 17 residues. The DNA of the CDR3 is TGTGCCAGTAGTATGGGCCCTAGCGGGGGGGCCCAAAACATTCAGTACTTC. This gives the protein CASSMGPSGGAQNIQYF.

There are a few counts of this clonotype. This chain joins TRBV7-2 and TRBJ2-2; perhaps D is TRBD1 or TRBD2 (5 bases each). Germline V CDR1 and CDR2: SGHTA, FQGNSA. Trimming removed 5 bases from V and 4 bases from J, with 17 bases in between. The CDR3 loop spans 16 amino acids. The CDR3 region has the DNA TGTGCCAGCAGCGCCTACTTCGGGGCGGGCACCGGGGAGCTGTTTTTT. It translates to CASSAYFGAGTGELFF.

The chain links TRBV30 to TRBJ1-2; 9 positions agree with TRBD1. Germline V gene lookup returns CDR1 GTSNPN and CDR2 SVGIG (reference sequence). With V trimmed by 2 bases and J by 7 bases, 8 bases remained unmatched. CDR3 length equals 14 residues. The CDR3 is CAWSLTGGMGGYTF. The CDR3 DNA is TGTGCCTGGAGTCTGACAGGGGGAATGGGTGGCTACACCTTC.

The genes are TRBV5-1 and TRBJ1-6; D uncertain. V was pared by 4 bases and J by 5 bases, with 4 bases between. The CDR3 covers 12 residues. The germline V gene encodes CDR1 SGHRS and CDR2 YFSETQ. The CDR3 DNA follows: TGCGCCAGCAGCACAAATAATTCACCCCTCCACTTT. The encoded protein is CASSTNNSPLHF.

The sample holds many counts of this clonotype. V is TRBV6-6 and J is TRBJ2-7; D perhaps matches TRBD1 (5 bases). This CDR3 spans 12 amino acids. Looked up from germline, CDR1 is MNHNY and CDR2 is SVGAGI (reference sequence). V lost 2 bases and J lost 9, with 11 bases in between. CDR3: CASSYPQGGQYV. CDR3 nucleotides: TGTGCCAGCAGTTACCCTCAGGGCGGGCAGTACGTC.

The chain uses TRBV5-1 and TRBJ2-3; 8 bases map to TRBD2. CDR1 and CDR2 from the germline V gene are SGHRS and YFSETQ. The CDR3 loop spans 14 amino acids. J lost 4 bases, V lost 4 bases, and 5 bases had no gene match. The CDR3 spells CASSAVAGPDTQYF. Written as DNA, the CDR3 is TGCGCCAGCAGCGCGGTAGCGGGGCCAGATACGCAGTATTTT.

The chain links TRBV7-3 to TRBJ1-6; 8 bases fit TRBD1. CDR1 is SGHTA, CDR2 FQGTGA, per germline. The CDR3 is 18 residues long. V lost 5 bases, J lost 6 bases, and 15 bases stayed unmatched. The CDR3: CASSRSLGGTGGNSPLHF. The CDR3 coding sequence is TGTGCCAGCAGCCGTTCCCTTGGGGGGACAGGAGGTAATTCACCCCTCCACTTT.

The chain uses TRBV7-9 and TRBJ1-6; no reliable D call. CDR3 length: 15 amino acids. Germline assignment: CDR1 SEHNR and CDR2 FQNEAQ (reference sequence). V lost 5 bases and J lost 5, with 13 bases in between. DNA of the CDR3: TGTGCCAGCAGCCTTAGCTTCGGTAATAATTCACCCCTCCACTTT. Translated: CASSLSFGNNSPLHF.

This clonotype was observed a few times. A single base separates this from a much larger clone, so it may be a read error. This chain uses TRBV5-6 with TRBJ1-1; the D is unclear. CDR1 SGHDT and CDR2 YYEEEE come from the germline V gene. The CDR3 covers 11 residues. V shed 3 bases and J shed 1 base, with 1 base lying between them. CDR3 sequence (DNA): TGTGCCAGCAGCTGGAACACTGAAGCTTTCTTT. It yields the protein CASSWNTEAFF.

This clonotype was seen a few times. The CDR3 bases are TGTGCCAGCAGTATTCGGGACAGCGGTTGGGATACGCAGTATTTT. The encoded protein is CASSIRDSGWDTQYF. V is TRBV12-3 or TRBV12-4 and J is TRBJ2-3; 7 nucleotides match TRBD1. This CDR3 has 15 residues. V shed 5 bases, J shed 6 bases, and the junction held 11 bases outside the gene matches.

The CDR3 here is CASSPSGSSTDTQYF. The CDR3 DNA reads as TGTGCCAGCAGCCCTAGCGGGTCGAGCACAGATACGCAGTATTTT. The chain carries TRBV7-3 and TRBJ2-3; 8 bases agree with TRBD2. Looked up from germline, CDR1 is SGHTA and CDR2 is FQGTGA. Trimming cost V 5 bases and J 0 bases; bases outside gene matches: 4. The CDR3 has 15 residues.

This clonotype has just a few counts. The V call is TRBV7-3, the J call TRBJ2-5; D is uncertain. Trimming stripped 2 bases from V and 5 bases from J, with 12 bases between. Germline V gives CDR1 SGHTA, CDR2 FQGTGA. The CDR3 loop spans 14 amino acids. The CDR3 bases are TGTGCCAGCAGCTTACCCGGACCCTCGGAGACCCAGTACTTC. The encoded protein is CASSLPGPSETQYF. The whole variable domain, remainder taken from reference TRBV7-3 and TRBJ2-5, is GAGVSQTPSNKVTEKGKYVELRCDPISGHTALYWYRQSLGQGPEFLIYFQGTGAADDSGLPNDRFFAVRPEGSVSTLKIQRTERGDSAVYLCASSLPGPSETQYFGPGTRLLVL.

This clonotype was picked up a small number of times. This chain connects TRBV3-1 to TRBJ1-1; 9 bases agree with TRBD1. Trimming cost V 1 base and J 2 bases; bases outside gene matches: 11. The CDR3 is 18 residues long. CDR1 and CDR2 (germline): LGHDT, YNNKEL (reference sequence). The CDR3 DNA follows: TGTGCCAGCAGCCAAGTTGGCGGACTGGGACAGGGAAACACTGAAGCTTTCTTT. Translating it yields CASSQVGGLGQGNTEAFF.

This clonotype was seen only a few times. The chain has TRBV7-2 and TRBJ2-3, with 11 positions matching TRBD2. The CDR3 sequence is 19 residues long. The V and J ends lost 2 bases and 1 base, in that order; junction bases with no gene match: 11. Germline assignment: CDR1 SGHTA and CDR2 FQGNSA. The CDR3 DNA follows: TGTGCCAGCAGCTTAAGGGGGTCATCTAGCGGGGGGCGCACAGATACGCAGTATTTT. Its translation: CASSLRGSSSGGRTDTQYF. The whole variable domain, remainder taken from reference TRBV7-2 and TRBJ2-3, is GAGVSQSPSNKVTEKGKDVELRCDPISGHTALYWYRQSLGQGLEFLIYFQGNSAPDKSGLPSDRFSAERTGGSVSTLTIQRTQQEDSAVYLCASSLRGSSSGGRTDTQYFGPGTRLTVL.

This clonotype was counted a few times. This chain connects TRBV5-1 to TRBJ2-5; D gene uncertain. CDR3 size: 12 residues. The V gene's germline CDR1 is SGHRS and CDR2 YFSETQ. Trimming removed 5 bases at V and 2 bases at J, with 7 bases between. DNA for the CDR3: TGCGCCAGCAGGAACCAACAAGAGACCCAGTACTTC. It encodes CASRNQQETQYF.

This chain joins TRBV7-9 and TRBJ2-7, with 10 bases identical to TRBD1. Germline loops: CDR1 SEHNR, CDR2 FQNEAQ (reference sequence). V dropped 4 bases and J dropped 4; count of bases not matched to a gene: 7. The CDR3 consists of 15 residues. As DNA, the CDR3 is TGTGCCAGCAGCTCTCCGGGACAGGGGCTTTACGAGCAGTACGTC. It translates to CASSSPGQGLYEQYV.

This clonotype was detected ten times or more. The chain recombines TRBV4-3 with TRBJ1-6; TRBD1 might be the D (6 bases). The CDR3 is made up of 16 amino acids. V was trimmed by 2 bases and J by 8 bases, leaving 16 bases between them. The germline CDR1 and CDR2 sequences are LGHNA and YSLEER. The CDR3 bases are TGCGCCAGCAGCCAAATTCAGGGGCCAAGGGATTCACCCCTCCACTTT. It encodes CASSQIQGPRDSPLHF.

This clonotype was recorded a few times. The chain employs TRBV6-2 or TRBV6-3 and TRBJ1-1; D is unclear. Germline V gene lookup returns CDR1 MNHEY and CDR2 SVGEGT. The CDR3 is 12 residues long. Trimming removed 10 bases at V and 3 bases at J, with 12 bases between. This CDR3 is CATQDFYTEAFF. In DNA, the CDR3 is TGTGCCACCCAGGACTTTTACACTGAAGCTTTCTTT.

This clonotype has at least ten counts. This chain connects TRBV20-1 to TRBJ2-5; D is unclear. Trimming removed 5 bases at V and 2 bases at J, with 12 bases between. The CDR3 spans 13 residues. Germline lookup yields CDR1 DFQATT and CDR2 SNEGSKA (reference sequence). The CDR3 is CSALGPDQETQYF. For the CDR3, the DNA is TGCAGTGCTCTAGGACCAGATCAAGAGACCCAGTACTTC.